This T cell receptor (beta chain) was documented in a study of blood T cell repertoires in COVID-19. Profiled with immunoSEQ multiplex PCR; TCRdb holds only in-frame clones, not every one. Of fewer than 300,000 clones in the sample, 88% were seen once. This clonotype was obtained from a woman in her thirties with acute or convalescent COVID-19. Sequencing used peripheral blood.

For the CDR3, the DNA is TGTGCCAGCAGTTACACAGAGAGCGGGACCCCAGATACGCAGTATTTT. It encodes CASSYTESGTPDTQYF. The chain uses TRBV6-5 and TRBJ2-3; 7 bases match TRBD2. Per the germline V gene, CDR1 is MNHEY and CDR2 is SVGAGI. The V and J ends lost 2 bases and 4 bases, in that order; junction bases with no gene match: 9. The CDR3 is made up of 16 amino acids.